The clone carrying this T cell receptor beta chain was counted only a few times. The target antigen is unknown. The sample is drawn from a study of cytomegalovirus exposure and HLA in healthy donors. PCR primers comprised 60 Vbeta and 13 Jbeta primers. Clones were sequenced by immunoSEQ multiplex PCR, and TCRdb holds only the in-frame ones, with some missing. The top ten clones hold under 14% of a sample with fewer than 150,000 clones, less than 80% of them seen once. The germline V gene has CDR1 SGHTA and CDR2 FQGNSA. V lost 3 bases and J 0 bases, leaving 12 bases between the germline ends. The CDR3 is made up of 16 amino acids. Findings of the study overall: In a later analysis, a missense DCLRE1C variant was linked to TCR beta V- and J-gene trimming. A later analysis reportedly identified an Asian-associated ancestry cluster as carrying fewer N-insertions than the approximately 730-donor mean.

Sequenced: PBMCs. The receptor was derived from a woman aged 50 to 60 in good health and CMV-seropositive. The chain employs TRBV7-2 and TRBJ1-3; tentative D call: TRBD1 (6 bases). CDR3 coding DNA: TGTGCCAGCAGCTTTTCCACAGGGTTCTCTGGAAACACCATATATTTT. Residues: CASSFSTGFSGNTIYF.